Following are 11 T cell receptor beta chains from one sample sequenced in a study of blood T cells in healthy people across ages. For the second PCR, which ran for 7 to 11 cycles, a sample-barcoded 5' primer and a J-beta primer mix were used. TCRdb re-analysed the 5' RACE reads in MiXCR, keeping a single row per CDR3 protein. The table records 550,000 to 750,000 distinct CDR3 sequences, under 25% of them present only once. The sample taken for sequencing was blood. Source of these receptors: a man aged 65 to 85 in good health.

The gene calls are TRBV2 and TRBJ1-6; 9 positions agree with TRBD1. V gave up 4 bases and J gave up 4 bases; unmatched junction bases: 5. The germline CDR1 and CDR2 sequences are SNHLY and FYNNEI. There are 16 residues in the CDR3. CDR3 in DNA: TGTGCCAGCAGTGTACAGGGGGCCTCTTATAATTCACCCCTCCACTTT. It yields the protein CASSVQGASYNSPLHF.

This clonotype has just a few counts. This rearrangement joins TRBV5-6 to TRBJ2-5; 8 bases align to TRBD2. CDR3 length equals 16 residues. From germline, CDR1 is SGHDT and CDR2 YYEEEE. The trim removed 0 bases at V and 1 base at J, leaving 5 bases unmatched. The CDR3 bases are TGTGCCAGCAGCTTGGTAGCGGGATCGGGCCAAGAGACCCAGTACTTC. It specifies CASSLVAGSGQETQYF.

In its sample, this clonotype was seen a few times. The V and J genes are TRBV3-1 and TRBJ1-1, with D unresolved. V lost 1 base and J 0 bases, leaving 9 bases between the germline ends. Germline lookup yields CDR1 LGHDT and CDR2 YNNKEL (reference sequence). The CDR3 sequence is 15 residues long. Written as DNA, the CDR3 is TGTGCCAGCAGCCAAGTCTCCAGCCTGAACACTGAAGCTTTCTTT. Translating gives CASSQVSSLNTEAFF.

This clonotype was seen more than once but under ten times. One junction end does not reproduce the germline sequence, and a read error may be involved. The rearrangement joins TRBV20-1 to TRBJ2-7; D is unresolved. The CDR3 has 14 residues. Per the germline V gene, CDR1 is DFQATT and CDR2 is SNEGSKA (reference sequence). This CDR3 reads CSAKSGGILYERYF. The CDR3, as DNA: TGCAGTGCCAAGAGTGGCGGTATACTCTACGAGCGGTACTTC.

The chain carries TRBV6-5 and TRBJ2-7; 7 bases agree with TRBD2. Germline CDR1 and CDR2: MNHEY and SVGAGI. This CDR3 has 13 amino acids. With V trimmed by 4 bases and J by 5 bases, 5 bases remained unmatched. The CDR3 bases are TGTGCCAGCAGTTGGATACGGGGGGACGAGCAGTACTTC. It translates to CASSWIRGDEQYF.

About this clonotype itself: This may come from a read error, since a much larger clone is one base off. This chain links TRBV28 with TRBJ2-5; D possibly corresponds to TRBD1 (6 bases). The end of the DNA is better explained by TRBJ2-7, so the J call may be wrong. This CDR3 comprises 11 residues. Germline CDR1 reads MDHEN; CDR2 reads SYDVKM. CDR3 loop: CASRGANEQYF. The CDR3 coding sequence is TGTGCCAGCAGGGGGGCCAACGAGCAGTACTTC.

This clonotype was seen more than once but under ten times. This chain uses TRBV29-1 with TRBJ2-5; D is possibly TRBD1 or TRBD2 (5 bases each). Germline V CDR1 and CDR2: SQVTM, ANQGSEA. Trimming removed 6 bases from V and 5 bases from J, with 13 bases in between. The CDR3 consists of 12 residues. DNA of the CDR3: TGCAGCGTCGGACACCCGGGGGAGACCCAGTACTTC. Translating gives CSVGHPGETQYF. The full variable domain, with the rest looked up from reference TRBV29-1 and TRBJ2-5, is SAVISQKPSRDICQRGTSLTIQCQVDSQVTMMFWYRQQPGQSLTLIATANQGSEATYESGFVIDKFPISRPNLTFSTLTVSNMSPEDSSIYLCSVGHPGETQYFGPGTRLLVL.

This clonotype was observed a handful of times. In DNA, the CDR3 is TGCAGCGTTTCACAGGGTGCCAACGTCCTGACTTTC. This sequence encodes CSVSQGANVLTF. The chain has TRBV29-1 and TRBJ2-6; D is perhaps TRBD1 (6 bases). Germline V lookup: CDR1 SQVTM, CDR2 ANQGSEA. This CDR3 is 12 amino acids long. Trimming pared 5 bases from V and 7 bases from J, leaving 9 bases between.

This clonotype was seen a handful of times. This chain links TRBV12-3 or TRBV12-4 with TRBJ2-1; D is unresolved. Trimming pared 8 bases from V and 14 bases from J, leaving 25 bases between. The CDR3 is 14 residues long. CDR3 loop: CASRESGFGLGKFF. The DNA for the CDR3 is TGTGCCAGCCGAGAATCAGGTTTTGGGTTGGGAAAGTTCTTC.

The chain joins TRBV29-1 to TRBJ2-7; TRBD1 matches 7 bases. The ends lost 7 bases at V and 4 bases at J; junction bases unmatched: 7. This CDR3 is built from 12 residues. CDR1 is SQVTM and CDR2 is ANQGSEA in the germline V gene. The CDR3 DNA reads as TGCAGCGCCTGGGACAGTGATTACGAGCAGTACTTC. Amino acids: CSAWDSDYEQYF.

About this clonotype itself: Possible read error: a much larger clone is one base away. The chain has TRBV4-1 and TRBJ2-2; D tentatively fits TRBD1 or TRBD2 (6 bases each). Per the germline V gene, CDR1 is MGHRA and CDR2 is YSYEKL. V shed 4 bases and J shed 4 bases, with 16 bases lying between them. The CDR3 consists of 16 residues. CDR3 sequence: CASSREGGRTTGELFF. The CDR3 DNA reads TGCGCCAGCAGCCGAGAAGGGGGGAGGACCACCGGGGAGCTGTTTTTT.